These T cell receptor beta chains were read from a single sample in a study of T cells after yellow fever vaccination. TCRdb itself ran the 5' RACE reads through MiXCR, one entry per CDR3 protein. The data contain a few hundred thousand distinct CDR3 sequences, 6.2% of them singletons. Source: PBMCs, taken 5 days after the yellow fever booster vaccination. These receptors were collected from a man between 25 and 39 years old who received the YFV17D yellow fever vaccine. Both conserved end residues are part of each CDR3. D genes are given only for firm matches. Clone size appears in some rows only: once, few, many, or a class for an expanded clone.

cdr3_nt	cdr3_aa	v_call	clone_size	j_call	d_call
TGTGCCACCGGCGCAGGACTCACAGATACGCAGTATTTT	CATGAGLTDTQYF	TRBV15	few	TRBJ2-3	NA
TGTGCCAGCAAACAGAGTAATTCACCCCTCCACTTT	CASKQSNSPLHF	TRBV28	NA	TRBJ1-6	NA
TGTGCCAGCAGCTTTAGCTCCTATAATTCACCCCTCCACTTT	CASSFSSYNSPLHF	TRBV7-8	many	TRBJ1-6	NA
TGCGCCAGCAGAATGGCTGGCGGGAGGGTTGCAGAGACCCAGTACTTC	CASRMAGGRVAETQYF	TRBV5-1	few	TRBJ2-5	TRBD2
TGTGCCAGCAGCTTAGGAGTAGGCGGGACCTTCGAGCAGTACTTC	CASSLGVGGTFEQYF	TRBV11-2	many	TRBJ2-7	NA
TGCAGCGTTCGAGGGGGGGAGACCCAGTACTTC	CSVRGGETQYF	TRBV29-1	few	TRBJ2-5	NA
TGTGCCAGCACCAAGATCGTAGGGGCCAGGACCGGCGGGGAGCTGTTTTTT	CASTKIVGARTGGELFF	TRBV27	few	TRBJ2-2	NA
TGTGCCAGCTTAGGGCAAGAGACCCAGTACTTC	CASLGQETQYF	TRBV7-2	few	TRBJ2-5	NA
TGCGCCAGCAGCTTGGCGGGTTATCAGCCCCAGCATTTT	CASSLAGYQPQHF	TRBV5-1	many	TRBJ1-5	NA
TGCGCCAGCAGCCCCCAGGGGGCGAAAAACATTCAGTACTTC	CASSPQGAKNIQYF	TRBV5-1	many	TRBJ2-4	TRBD1
TGTGCCAGCAGCGGCAGCGGAGAAGCTTTCTTT	CASSGSGEAFF	TRBV11-3	many	TRBJ1-1	NA
TGTGCCAGCAGTTCCCGCAGACTAGCGGGAGGCCTCACCGGGGAGCTGTTTTTT	CASSSRRLAGGLTGELFF	TRBV12-3/TRBV12-4	many	TRBJ2-2	TRBD2
TGTGCCAGCAGTTTAGTCCAGGGATCTTCCTATGGCTACACCTTC	CASSLVQGSSYGYTF	TRBV12-3/TRBV12-4	few	TRBJ1-2	NA
TGTGCCAGCAGCATACAACTTCCCGGGACTAGCTTTCAGTTCTTC	CASSIQLPGTSFQFF	TRBV28	NA	TRBJ2-1	TRBD2
TGTGCCAGTAACCCCCGCGGCGGGAGGGGGGGTAATGAGCAGTTCTTC	CASNPRGGRGGNEQFF	TRBV19	NA	TRBJ2-1	TRBD2
TGTGCCAGCAGTTACGACCCGGGGAGTACTGAAGCTTTCTTT	CASSYDPGSTEAFF	TRBV6-5	NA	TRBJ1-1	NA
TGTGCCAGCAGGGGCCGGAATGAAAAACTGTTTTTT	CASRGRNEKLFF	TRBV6-6	many	TRBJ1-4	NA
TGCAGTGCTAGAGACGAGCAGCGGGTGCTGAACGAGCAGTACTTC	CSARDEQRVLNEQYF	TRBV20-1	many	TRBJ2-7	NA
TGCAGTGCCGCCCCAGGGTCTGGAAACACCATATATTTT	CSAAPGSGNTIYF	TRBV20-1	few	TRBJ1-3	NA
TGTGCCAGCTCCCCGCCAGGAGCCCTAGTTGGTACTGAGCAGTTCTTC	CASSPPGALVGTEQFF	TRBV18	few	TRBJ2-1	NA
TGTGCCAGCAGTTACTCAGCGGGAGGGCGGGAGACCCAGTACTTC	CASSYSAGGRETQYF	TRBV6-5	NA	TRBJ2-5	TRBD2
TGTGCCACCAGTGATCGACAGGGCCGCGATGAGCAGTTCTTC	CATSDRQGRDEQFF	TRBV24-1	few	TRBJ2-1	TRBD1
TGTGCCAGCAGCTTGACTAGCGGGAGCGGGGGTGAGCAGTTCTTC	CASSLTSGSGGEQFF	TRBV5-4	many	TRBJ2-1	TRBD2
TGTGCCACCAGCAGATATCAGTCCACAGATACGCAGTATTTT	CATSRYQSTDTQYF	TRBV15	many	TRBJ2-3	NA
TGTGCCAGCAGTTTTAAGGACAGCTCCTACGAGCAGTACTTC	CASSFKDSSYEQYF	TRBV12-3/TRBV12-4	many	TRBJ2-7	NA
TGTGCCAGCAGCTTAGATCTGGGGCTGAACACCGGGGAGCTGTTTTTT	CASSLDLGLNTGELFF	TRBV7-6	few	TRBJ2-2	NA
TGTGCCAGCTCACCACCTCTAGGACACAGCTCCTACGAGCAGTACTTC	CASSPPLGHSSYEQYF	TRBV18	many	TRBJ2-7	NA
TGTGCCAGCAGCGTAGACGGGCGGGAGTGGGACATTCAGTACTTC	CASSVDGREWDIQYF	TRBV9	many	TRBJ2-4	TRBD2
TGTGCCAGCAGTTTAGGGAAGAACTACGAGCAGTACTTC	CASSLGKNYEQYF	TRBV2	few	TRBJ2-7	NA
TGCAGTGCCCCTCACGTTTTTGAGCAGTTCTTC	CSAPHVFEQFF	TRBV20-1	few	TRBJ2-1	NA
TGTGCCAGCAGCTTCAGGCCAAGGGATACGCAGTATTTT	CASSFRPRDTQYF	TRBV7-2	NA	TRBJ2-3	NA
TGTGCCAGCAGCCACCGGTGGGAGACCCAGTACTTC	CASSHRWETQYF	TRBV7-2	many	TRBJ2-5	NA
TGTGCCAGCAGTTTGGGGCGGGAGGACCGCTACACCTTC	CASSLGREDRYTF	TRBV12-3/TRBV12-4	NA	TRBJ1-2	NA
TGCAGTGCTAGATACACAGGGGGCAACCAAGGATACAATGAGCAGTTCTTC	CSARYTGGNQGYNEQFF	TRBV20-1	few	TRBJ2-1	TRBD1
TGCCTGTTAGGTTCGTCCTACGAGCAGTACTTC	CLLGSSYEQYF	TRBV29-1	many	TRBJ2-7	NA
TGTGCCAGCAGCTTGATGGACAGTGTTACAGATACGCAGTATTTT	CASSLMDSVTDTQYF	TRBV5-5	NA	TRBJ2-3	NA
TGTGCCAGCAGCCAAGATCGAGGTCGAAAATCTTCCTTC	CASSQDRGRKSSF	TRBV4-2	few	TRBJ2-5	NA
TGTGCCACCAGCCCGGACCGCACAGATACGCAGTATTTT	CATSPDRTDTQYF	TRBV15	many	TRBJ2-3	NA
TGTGCCAGCAGTTATAGCGGGACGGTCTACACAGATACGCAGTATTTT	CASSYSGTVYTDTQYF	TRBV12-3/TRBV12-4	many	TRBJ2-3	TRBD2
TGCAGTGTCTCTGATCTAGCGGGGAACTACGAGCAGTACTTC	CSVSDLAGNYEQYF	TRBV20-1	many	TRBJ2-7	TRBD2
TGTGCCAGCAGCTGGTCAGGGGGGGACTCCTACGAGCAGTACTTC	CASSWSGGDSYEQYF	TRBV5-5	few	TRBJ2-7	NA
TGCGCCAGCAGTCAGGGAGGGAACAATGAGCAGTTCTTC	CASSQGGNNEQFF	TRBV5-1	many	TRBJ2-1	TRBD2